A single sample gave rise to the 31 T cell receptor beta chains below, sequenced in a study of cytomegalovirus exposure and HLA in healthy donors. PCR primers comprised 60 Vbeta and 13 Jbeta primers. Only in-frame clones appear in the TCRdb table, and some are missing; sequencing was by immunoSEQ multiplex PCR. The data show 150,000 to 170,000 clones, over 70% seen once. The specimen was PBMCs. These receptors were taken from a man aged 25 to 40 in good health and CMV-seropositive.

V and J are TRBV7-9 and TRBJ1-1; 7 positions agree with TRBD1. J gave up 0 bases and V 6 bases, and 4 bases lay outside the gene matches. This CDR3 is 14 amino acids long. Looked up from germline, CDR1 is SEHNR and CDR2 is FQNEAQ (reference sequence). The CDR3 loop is CASREGQLNTEAFF. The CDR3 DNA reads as TGTGCCAGCAGGGAGGGACAGCTGAACACTGAAGCTTTCTTT.

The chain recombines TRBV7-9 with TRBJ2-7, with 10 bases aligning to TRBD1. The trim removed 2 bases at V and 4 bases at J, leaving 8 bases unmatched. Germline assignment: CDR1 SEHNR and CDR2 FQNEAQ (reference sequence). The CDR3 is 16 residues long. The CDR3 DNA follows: TGTGCCAGCAGCTTAAACCTCCGGGACAGGGGTTACGAGCAGTACTTC. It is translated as CASSLNLRDRGYEQYF. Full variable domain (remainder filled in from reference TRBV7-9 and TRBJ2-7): DTGVSQNPRHKITKRGQNVTFRCDPISEHNRLYWYRQTLGQGPEFLTYFQNEAQLEKSRLLSDRFSAERPKGSFSTLEIQRTEQGDSAMYLCASSLNLRDRGYEQYFGPGTRLTVT.

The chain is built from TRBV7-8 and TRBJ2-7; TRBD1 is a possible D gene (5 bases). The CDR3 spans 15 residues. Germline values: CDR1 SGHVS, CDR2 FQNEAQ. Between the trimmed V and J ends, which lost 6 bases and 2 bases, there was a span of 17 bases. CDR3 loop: CASRHQQDTAYEQYF. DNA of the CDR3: TGTGCCAGCAGGCATCAACAGGATACTGCCTACGAGCAGTACTTC.

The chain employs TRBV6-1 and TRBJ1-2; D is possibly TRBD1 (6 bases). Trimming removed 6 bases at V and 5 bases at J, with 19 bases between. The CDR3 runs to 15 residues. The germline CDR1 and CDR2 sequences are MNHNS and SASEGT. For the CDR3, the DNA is TGTGCCAGCAGGGAGAACAGGGCGCTTGCGTATGGCTACACCTTC. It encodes CASRENRALAYGYTF.

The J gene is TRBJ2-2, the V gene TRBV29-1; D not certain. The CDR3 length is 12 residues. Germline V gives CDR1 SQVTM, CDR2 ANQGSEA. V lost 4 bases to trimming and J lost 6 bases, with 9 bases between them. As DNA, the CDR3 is TGCAGCGTTGGGTCGGTGTCCGGGGAGCTGTTTTTT. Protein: CSVGSVSGELFF.

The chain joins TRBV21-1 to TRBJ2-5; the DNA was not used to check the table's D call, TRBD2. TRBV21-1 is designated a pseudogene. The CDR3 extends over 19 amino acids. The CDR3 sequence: CASHNQRLAGTPVVETQYF. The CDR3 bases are TGTGCCAGCCACAACCAAAGGTTAGCGGGAACCCCGGTGGTAGAGACCCAGTACTTC.

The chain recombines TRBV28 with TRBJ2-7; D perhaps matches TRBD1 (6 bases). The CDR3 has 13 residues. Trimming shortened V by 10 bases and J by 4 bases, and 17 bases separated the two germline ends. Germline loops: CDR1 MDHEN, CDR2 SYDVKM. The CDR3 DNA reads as TGTGCCACTAGATCCGGGACATCTTACGAGCAGTACTTC. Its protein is CATRSGTSYEQYF.

The CDR3 DNA reads as TGTGCCAGCACCCTAGGACGGACAGCTAACTATGGCTACACCTTC. This translates into CASTLGRTANYGYTF. The chain couples TRBV2 to TRBJ1-2, with D maybe TRBD1 (6 bases). V was clipped by 7 bases and J by 0 bases, with 15 bases between them. The germline gives CDR1 SNHLY, CDR2 FYNNEI. The CDR3 sequence is 15 residues long.

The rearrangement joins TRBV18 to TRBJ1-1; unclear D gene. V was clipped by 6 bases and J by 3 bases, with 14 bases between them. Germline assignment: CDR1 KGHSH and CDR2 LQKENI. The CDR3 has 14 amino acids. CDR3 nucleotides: TGTGCCAGCTCCCTGGTACCGGGATACACTGAAGCTTTCTTT. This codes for CASSLVPGYTEAFF.

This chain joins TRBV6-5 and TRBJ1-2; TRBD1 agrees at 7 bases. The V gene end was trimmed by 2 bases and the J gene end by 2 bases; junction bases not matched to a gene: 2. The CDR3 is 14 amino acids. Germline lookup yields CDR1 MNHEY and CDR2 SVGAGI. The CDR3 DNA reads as TGTGCCAGCAGTTACAGGGGGCGAAACTATGGCTACACCTTC. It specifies CASSYRGRNYGYTF.

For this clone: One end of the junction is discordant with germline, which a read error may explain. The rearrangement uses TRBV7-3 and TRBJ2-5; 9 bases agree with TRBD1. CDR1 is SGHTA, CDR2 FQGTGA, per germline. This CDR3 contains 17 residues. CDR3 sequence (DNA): TGTACCAGCAGCTTAACGTACCGGGACAGGGTTCGAGAGACCCAGTACTTC. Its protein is CTSSLTYRDRVRETQYF.

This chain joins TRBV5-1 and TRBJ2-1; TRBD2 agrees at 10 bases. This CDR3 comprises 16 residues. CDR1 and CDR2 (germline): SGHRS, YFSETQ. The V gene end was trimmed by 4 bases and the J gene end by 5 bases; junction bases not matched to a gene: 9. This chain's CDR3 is CASSPPGLASNNEQFF. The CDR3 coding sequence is TGCGCCAGCAGCCCGCCGGGACTAGCGTCCAACAATGAGCAGTTCTTC.

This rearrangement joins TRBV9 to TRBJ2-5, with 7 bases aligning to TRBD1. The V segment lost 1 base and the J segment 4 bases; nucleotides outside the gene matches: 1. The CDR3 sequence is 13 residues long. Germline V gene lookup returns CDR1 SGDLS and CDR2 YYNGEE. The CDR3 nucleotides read TGTGCCAGCAGCGTAACAGGGGTAGAGACCCAGTACTTC. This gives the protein CASSVTGVETQYF.

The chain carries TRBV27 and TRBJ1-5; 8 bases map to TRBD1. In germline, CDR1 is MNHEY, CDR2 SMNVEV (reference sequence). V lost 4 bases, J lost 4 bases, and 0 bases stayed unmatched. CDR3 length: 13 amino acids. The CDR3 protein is CASSWDRNQPQHF. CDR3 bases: TGTGCCAGCAGTTGGGACAGGAATCAGCCCCAGCATTTT.

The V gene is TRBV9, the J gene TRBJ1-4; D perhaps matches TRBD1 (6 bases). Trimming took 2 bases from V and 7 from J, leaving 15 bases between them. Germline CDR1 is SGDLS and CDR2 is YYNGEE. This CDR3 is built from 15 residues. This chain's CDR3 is CASSVTRGGGEKLFF. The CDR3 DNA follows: TGTGCCAGCAGCGTGACCAGGGGCGGCGGTGAAAAACTGTTTTTT.

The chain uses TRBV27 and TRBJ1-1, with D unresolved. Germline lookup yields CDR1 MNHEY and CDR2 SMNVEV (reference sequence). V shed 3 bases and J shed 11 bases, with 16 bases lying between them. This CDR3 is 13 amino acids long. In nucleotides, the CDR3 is TGTGCCAGCAGTTTGAGAGTCAATCTACCGGCTTTCTTT. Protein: CASSLRVNLPAFF.

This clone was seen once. CDR3 in amino acids: CATSRDNRDGYTF. The CDR3 nucleotides are TGTGCCACCAGCAGAGATAACCGAGATGGCTACACCTTC. The gene calls are TRBV15 and TRBJ1-2, with D unresolved. Germline CDR1 LNHNV, CDR2 YYDKDF (reference sequence). Trimming pared 0 bases from V and 6 bases from J, leaving 8 bases between. The CDR3 has 13 residues.

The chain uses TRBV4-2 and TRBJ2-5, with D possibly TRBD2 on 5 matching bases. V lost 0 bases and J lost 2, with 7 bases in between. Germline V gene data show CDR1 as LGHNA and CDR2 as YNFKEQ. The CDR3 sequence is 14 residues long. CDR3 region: CASSQDGVQETQYF. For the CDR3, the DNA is TGTGCCAGCAGCCAAGACGGGGTACAAGAGACCCAGTACTTC.

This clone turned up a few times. CDR3 protein: CASSPQAGGSYNEQFF. In nucleotides, the CDR3 is TGTGCCAGCTCACCACAGGCGGGAGGGTCCTACAATGAGCAGTTCTTC. The genes are TRBV18 and TRBJ2-1; 9 nucleotides match TRBD2. The J segment lost 1 base and the V segment lost 1 base, leaving 2 bases of the junction unmatched. Germline V CDR1 and CDR2: KGHSH, LQKENI. This CDR3 has 16 residues. The full variable domain, with the rest looked up from reference TRBV18 and TRBJ2-1, is NAGVMQNPRHLVRRRGQEARLRCSPMKGHSHVYWYRQLPEEGLKFMVYLQKENIIDESGMPKERFSAEFPKEGPSILRIQQVVRGDSAAYFCASSPQAGGSYNEQFFGPGTRLTVL.

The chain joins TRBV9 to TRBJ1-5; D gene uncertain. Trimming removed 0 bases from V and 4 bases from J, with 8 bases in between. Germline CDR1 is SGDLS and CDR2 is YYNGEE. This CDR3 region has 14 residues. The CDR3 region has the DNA TGTGCCAGCAGCGTAGACGAGGGAAATCAGCCCCAGCATTTT. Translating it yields CASSVDEGNQPQHF.

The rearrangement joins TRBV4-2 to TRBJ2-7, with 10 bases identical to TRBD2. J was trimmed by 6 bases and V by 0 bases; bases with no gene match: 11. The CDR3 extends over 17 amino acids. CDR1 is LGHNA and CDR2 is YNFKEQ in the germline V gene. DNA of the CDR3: TGTGCCAGCAGCCAAGACCCTCTAGCGGGAGATTTCCGCGAGCAGTACTTC. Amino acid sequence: CASSQDPLAGDFREQYF.

The CDR3 sequence: CASKAGPIGEQFF. The CDR3 DNA reads TGTGCCAGCAAGGCGGGGCCCATCGGTGAGCAGTTCTTC. This chain joins TRBV6-5 and TRBJ2-1, with D perhaps TRBD2 (6 bases). This CDR3 has 13 amino acids. V lost 7 bases to trimming and J lost 9 bases, with 16 bases between them. Germline values: CDR1 MNHEY, CDR2 SVGAGI.

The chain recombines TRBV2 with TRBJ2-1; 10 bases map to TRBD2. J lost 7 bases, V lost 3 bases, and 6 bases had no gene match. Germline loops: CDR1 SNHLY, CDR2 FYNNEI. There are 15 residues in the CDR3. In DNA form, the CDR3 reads TGTGCCAGCAGTGAGTTACTAGCGGGATGGAATGAGCAGTTCTTC. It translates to CASSELLAGWNEQFF.

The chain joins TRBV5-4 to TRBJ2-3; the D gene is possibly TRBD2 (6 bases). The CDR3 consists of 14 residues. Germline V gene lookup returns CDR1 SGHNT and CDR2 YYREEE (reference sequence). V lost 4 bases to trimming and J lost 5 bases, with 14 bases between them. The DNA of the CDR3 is TGTGCCAGCAGCCCGAGACTAGAGGGAGATACGCAGTATTTT. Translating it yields CASSPRLEGDTQYF.

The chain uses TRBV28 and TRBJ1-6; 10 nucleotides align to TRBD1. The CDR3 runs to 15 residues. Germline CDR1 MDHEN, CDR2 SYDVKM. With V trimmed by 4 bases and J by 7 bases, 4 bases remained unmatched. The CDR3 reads CASSSGQGRNSPLHF. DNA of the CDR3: TGTGCCAGCAGTTCGGGACAGGGGAGGAATTCACCCCTCCACTTT.

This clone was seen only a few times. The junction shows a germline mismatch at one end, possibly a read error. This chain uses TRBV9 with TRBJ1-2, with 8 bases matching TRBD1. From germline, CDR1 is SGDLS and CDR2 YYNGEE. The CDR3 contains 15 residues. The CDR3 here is CASSVGQGPNYGYPF. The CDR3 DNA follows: TGTGCCAGCAGCGTCGGACAGGGTCCTAACTATGGCTACCCCTTC.

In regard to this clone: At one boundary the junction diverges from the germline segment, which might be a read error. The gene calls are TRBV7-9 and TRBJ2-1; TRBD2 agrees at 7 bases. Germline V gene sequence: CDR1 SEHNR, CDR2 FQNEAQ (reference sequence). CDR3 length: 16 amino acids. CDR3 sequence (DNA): TGTGTCAGCAGCTTAGTTCCTAGCGGCGCCTACAATGAGCAGTTCTTC. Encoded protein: CVSSLVPSGAYNEQFF. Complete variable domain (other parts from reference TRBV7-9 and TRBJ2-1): DTGVSQNPRHKITKRGQNVTFRCDPISEHNRLYWYRQTLGQGPEFLTYFQNEAQLEKSRLLSDRFSAERPKGSFSTLEIQRTEQGDSAMYLCVSSLVPSGAYNEQFFGPGTRLTVL.

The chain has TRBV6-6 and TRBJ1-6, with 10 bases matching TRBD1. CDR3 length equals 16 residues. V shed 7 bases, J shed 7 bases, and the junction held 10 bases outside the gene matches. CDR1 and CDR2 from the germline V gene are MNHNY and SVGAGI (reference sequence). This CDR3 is CASIESDRGWNSPLHF. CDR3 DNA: TGTGCCAGCATCGAATCGGACAGGGGGTGGAATTCACCCCTCCACTTT.

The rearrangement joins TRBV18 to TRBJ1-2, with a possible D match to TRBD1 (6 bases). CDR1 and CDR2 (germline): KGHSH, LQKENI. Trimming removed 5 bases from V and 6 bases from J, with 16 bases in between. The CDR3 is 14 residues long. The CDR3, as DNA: TGTGCCAGCTCAAGTTGGGGGCAGACTAATGGCTACACCTTC. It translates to CASSSWGQTNGYTF.

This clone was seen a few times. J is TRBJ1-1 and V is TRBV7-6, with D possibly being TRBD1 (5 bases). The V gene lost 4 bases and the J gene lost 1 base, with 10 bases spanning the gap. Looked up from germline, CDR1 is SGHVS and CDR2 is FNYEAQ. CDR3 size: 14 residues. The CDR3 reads CASSSGGWNTEAFF. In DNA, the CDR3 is TGTGCCAGCAGCTCGGGGGGTTGGAACACTGAAGCTTTCTTT.

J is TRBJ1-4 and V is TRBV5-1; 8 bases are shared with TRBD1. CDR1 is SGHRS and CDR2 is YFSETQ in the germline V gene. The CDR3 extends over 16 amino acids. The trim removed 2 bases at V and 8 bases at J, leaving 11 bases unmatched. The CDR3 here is CASSFFPTGGGEKLFF. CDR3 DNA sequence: TGCGCCAGCAGCTTTTTTCCTACAGGGGGTGGGGAAAAACTGTTTTTT.